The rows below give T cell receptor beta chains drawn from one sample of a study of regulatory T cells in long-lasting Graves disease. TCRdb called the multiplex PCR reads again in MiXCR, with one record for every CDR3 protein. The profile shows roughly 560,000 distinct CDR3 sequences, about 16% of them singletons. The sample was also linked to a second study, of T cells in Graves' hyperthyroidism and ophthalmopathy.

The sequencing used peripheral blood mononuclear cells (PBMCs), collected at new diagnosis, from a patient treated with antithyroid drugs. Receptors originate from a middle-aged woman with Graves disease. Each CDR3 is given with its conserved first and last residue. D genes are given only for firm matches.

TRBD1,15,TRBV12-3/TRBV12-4,CASRSTGTGPNEQFF
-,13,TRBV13,CASSVDRDQPQHF
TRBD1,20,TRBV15,CATRLMAGQGATNSNYGYTF
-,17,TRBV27,CASKQIAFGTEQETQYF
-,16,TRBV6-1,CASSHDGGVNAGELFF
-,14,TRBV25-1,CASSASSWPYGYTF
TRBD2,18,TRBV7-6,CASSLGRTSGDSTDTQYF
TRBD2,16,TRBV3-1,CASSQGLAGSYNEQFF
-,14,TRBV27,CASSLSVGEETQYF
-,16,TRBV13,CASSLGGHQAKNIQYF
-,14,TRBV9,CASSRQGFGNTIYF
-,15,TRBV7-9,CASSLAGIMSYEQFF
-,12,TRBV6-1,CASSLSVSRLFF
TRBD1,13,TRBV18,CASWGTGRTEAFF
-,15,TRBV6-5,CASSYCAGFNCEQYF
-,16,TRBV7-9,CASSLEGSGNQETQYF
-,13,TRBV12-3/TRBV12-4,CASSQLQNYGYTF
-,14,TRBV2,CASSEDSRGQPQHF
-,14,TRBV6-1,CASSEYFNSYEQYF
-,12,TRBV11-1,CASADGDYGYTF
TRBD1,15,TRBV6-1,CASRRDRDYPDTQYF
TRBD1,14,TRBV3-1,CASRLQGLNTEAFF
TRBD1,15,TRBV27,CASSLREGAGSPLHF
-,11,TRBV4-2,CASSTGFEAFF
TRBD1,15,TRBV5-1,CASSTGQGNSYEQYF
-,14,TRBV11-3,CASSFKRTRGKLFF
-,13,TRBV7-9,CASSYLGGYEQYF
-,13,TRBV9,CASSSGVVGKLFF
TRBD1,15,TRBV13,CASSLTGGWNTEAFF
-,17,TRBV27,CASSSPSWGGARYEQYF
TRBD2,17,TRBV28,CASSFPAGTSGTDTQYF
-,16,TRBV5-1,CASSLSVGRSGTEAFF
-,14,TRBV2,CASREPGAGNTIYF
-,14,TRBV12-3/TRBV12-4,CASRPPEGNQPQHF
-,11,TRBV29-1,CSVRQSYGYTF
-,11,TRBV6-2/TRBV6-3,CASSRENGQYF
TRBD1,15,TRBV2,CASSEAGGTGSPLHF
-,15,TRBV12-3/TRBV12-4,CASSSGGEGYEKLFF
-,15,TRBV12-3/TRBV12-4,CASSLAWGQSYEQYF
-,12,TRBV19,CASSAGLYGYTF
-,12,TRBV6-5,CASSYLGYGYTF
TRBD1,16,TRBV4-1,CASSQIRGAGDTEAFF
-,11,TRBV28,CASSPHQTQYF
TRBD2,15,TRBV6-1,CASSEGLAGGDEQFF
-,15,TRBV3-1,CASSQADGPTYEQYF
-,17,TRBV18,CASSPILGQDGNSPLHF
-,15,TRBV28,CATGTETRGANVLTF
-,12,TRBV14,CASSQDTSPLHF
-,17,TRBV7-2,CASSLTGGAFYNSPLHF
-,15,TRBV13,CASSPEFNRTYEQYF